The rows below give T cell receptor beta chains drawn from one sample of a study of early T cells in non-severe SARS-CoV-2 infection. One entry per CDR3 protein, called by TCRdb with MiXCR from the 5' RACE reads. The sample shows tens of thousands of distinct CDR3 sequences, approximately 10% of them seen only once. The source material was whole blood. The receptors come from an adult who was a healthcare worker with PCR-confirmed SARS-CoV-2 infection or an uninfected control (not recorded which). Each CDR3 is given with its conserved first and last residue. D genes are given only for firm matches.

>TRBV7-9|TRBD2
CASSEGLAGAHEQFF
>TRBV6-6|TRBD1
CASSYGTGATDTQYF
>TRBV20-1|TRBD2
CSAKLAGEQETQYF
>TRBV7-2|TRBD1
CASSFWTGYTEAFF
>TRBV29-1|-
CSVAPSGPAEQYF
>TRBV27|TRBD1
CASSPGTGPTGELFF
>TRBV4-1|TRBD1
CASSHVQQDRVRAKNIQYF
>TRBV20-1|-
CSAPGLSEEEQFF
>TRBV10-3|-
CAISESLGGTDTQYF
>TRBV7-2|-
CASSQTVNSPLHF
>TRBV7-3|-
CASSLKHQAEEQYF
>TRBV20-1|-
CSARRAGNTGANVLTF
>TRBV5-5|TRBD1
CASSSGQGNEKLFF
>TRBV14|-
CASSQLSGSADTQYF
>TRBV7-9|-
CASSLRAGRYHEQYF
>TRBV21-1|-
CASSKVGLDEQYF
>TRBV6-5|TRBD2
CASRARLAGERTQYF
>TRBV12-3/TRBV12-4|-
CASSTRVRRFEQFF
>TRBV7-2|TRBD2
CASSLTTSGGNNEQFF
>TRBV14|TRBD1
CASSQETGLTGELFF
>TRBV7-3|-
CASSLTGLTGELFF
>TRBV7-8|TRBD2
CASSSAPGGSSGDYEQYF
>TRBV29-1|-
CSVEGILRTEAFF
>TRBV7-9|TRBD2
CASSSAGTSGRYNEQFF
>TRBV6-2/TRBV6-3|-
CASSSQLFGYTDTQYF
>TRBV12-3/TRBV12-4|TRBD1
CASSQRDRYSYEQYF
>TRBV25-1|-
CASSGSVYGYTF
>TRBV18|TRBD2
CASSPFLAGGQEQYF
>TRBV6-2/TRBV6-3|-
CASSYSTYNEQFF
>TRBV10-3|-
CAISEFRGWTYEQYF
>TRBV7-6|TRBD1
CASSLGQGARYEQYF
>TRBV7-9|-
CASTGEGRVQETQYF
>TRBV20-1|-
CSARSRDYGYTF
>TRBV6-6|TRBD1
CASSPNRGGNEKLFF
>TRBV30|-
CAWSRVTAYGYTF
>TRBV19|TRBD1
CASRGLGYGYTF
>TRBV12-3/TRBV12-4|TRBD2
CAWTRDNTGELFF
>TRBV5-1|-
CASKFAEDNEQFF
>TRBV7-6|TRBD2
CASSRLAGGVGEQFF
>TRBV7-3|-
CASSSLGAPRGEQFF
>TRBV12-3/TRBV12-4|-
CASSLSRGTQYF
>TRBV29-1|-
CSVESSVGTEAFF
>TRBV6-5|TRBD1
CASSRIQGEQYF
>TRBV20-1|TRBD2
CSARSTSGRAGEQYF
>TRBV11-2|-
CASRRERVGYNEQFF
>TRBV20-1|-
CSADEVVNTEAFF
>TRBV29-1|-
CSVAKSETQYF
>TRBV4-1|-
CASSQATTGAFYEQYF